Given below is one T cell receptor beta chain in context. What it recognizes is unknown. An Oncomine TCR Beta short-read assay was used to sequence the DNA from cultured CD4+ T cells. Someone extracted genomic DNA from cultured CD4+ T cells. TCRdb independently ran MiXCR on the PCR reads; one entry per CDR3 protein. Among about 9,600 distinct CDR3 sequences listed, about 50% were seen once. V dropped 7 bases and J dropped 3 bases, with 12 bases sitting between them. The CDR3 is 13 residues long. The data belong to a study of vaccination and CD4 T cells after COVID-19. Study at large: The authors gave control cultures a CEFX pool, an HIV-1 Nef pool, or no peptide. Points from the study as a whole: Convalescent patients showed a median around 90% of reactive clones that were seen only post-vaccination.

Treatment here: approximately 11-day PBMC culture with coronavirus spike peptide pools or control peptides (ViraFEST assay). Before the COVID-19 pandemic (2011-2018), CD4+ T cells were obtained from the unexposed donor. Culture conditions combined about 2 million PBMCs per well with 8.5 to 10 IU/ml IL-2 and roughly 9.1 ug/ml peptide pools. The chain recombines TRBV12-3 or TRBV12-4 with TRBJ1-2; D uncertain. Input material: CD4+ T cells from blood, cultured in vitro. This sequence was found in a human donor in good health. CDR3 amino acids: CASIEDIDYGYTF. The CDR3 coding sequence is TGTGCCAGCATCGAAGACATTGACTATGGCTACACCTTC.